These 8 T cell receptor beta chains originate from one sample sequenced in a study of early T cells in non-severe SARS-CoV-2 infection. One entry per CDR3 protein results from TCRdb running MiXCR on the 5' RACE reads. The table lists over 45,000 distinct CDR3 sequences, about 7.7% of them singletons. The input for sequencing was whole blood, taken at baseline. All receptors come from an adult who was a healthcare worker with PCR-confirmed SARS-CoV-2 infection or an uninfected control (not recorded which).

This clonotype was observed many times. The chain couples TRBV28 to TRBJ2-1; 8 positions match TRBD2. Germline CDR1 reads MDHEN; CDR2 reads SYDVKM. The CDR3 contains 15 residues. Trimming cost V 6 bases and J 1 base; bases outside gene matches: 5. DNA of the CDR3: TGTGCCAGCAGAGCGGGAGCTAGGTCCTACAATGAGCAGTTCTTC. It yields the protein CASRAGARSYNEQFF.

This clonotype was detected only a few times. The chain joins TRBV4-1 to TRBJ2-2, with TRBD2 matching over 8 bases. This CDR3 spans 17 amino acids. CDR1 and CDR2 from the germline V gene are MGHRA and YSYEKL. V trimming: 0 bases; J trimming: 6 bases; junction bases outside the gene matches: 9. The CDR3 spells CASSQDPSGGPAGELFF. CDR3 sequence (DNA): TGCGCCAGCAGCCAAGATCCGTCGGGAGGGCCGGCCGGGGAGCTGTTTTTT.

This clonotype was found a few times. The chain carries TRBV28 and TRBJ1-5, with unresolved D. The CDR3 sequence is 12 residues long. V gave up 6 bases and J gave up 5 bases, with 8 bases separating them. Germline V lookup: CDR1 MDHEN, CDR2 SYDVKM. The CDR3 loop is CASSLEDQPQHF. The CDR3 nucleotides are TGTGCCAGCAGCCTGGAGGATCAGCCCCAGCATTTT.

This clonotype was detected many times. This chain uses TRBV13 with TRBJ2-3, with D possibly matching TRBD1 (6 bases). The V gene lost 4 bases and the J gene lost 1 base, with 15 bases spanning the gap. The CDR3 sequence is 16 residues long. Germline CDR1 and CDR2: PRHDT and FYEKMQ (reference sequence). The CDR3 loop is CASSSTGTRGTDTQYF. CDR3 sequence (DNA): TGTGCCAGCAGCTCTACAGGGACCCGTGGCACAGATACGCAGTATTTT.

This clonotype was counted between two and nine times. CDR3 region: CASSESPTDTQYF. CDR3 DNA: TGTGCCAGCAGCGAATCTCCGACAGATACGCAGTATTTT. The gene calls are TRBV9 and TRBJ2-3; D ambiguous. Germline assignment: CDR1 SGDLS and CDR2 YYNGEE. The CDR3 spans 13 residues. Between the trimmed V and J ends, which lost 3 bases and 3 bases, there was a span of 8 bases. The whole variable domain, remainder taken from reference TRBV9 and TRBJ2-3, is DSGVTQTPKHLITATGQRVTLRCSPRSGDLSVYWYQQSLDQGLQFLIQYYNGEERAKGNILERFSAQQFPDLHSELNLSSLELGDSALYFCASSESPTDTQYFGPGTRLTVL.

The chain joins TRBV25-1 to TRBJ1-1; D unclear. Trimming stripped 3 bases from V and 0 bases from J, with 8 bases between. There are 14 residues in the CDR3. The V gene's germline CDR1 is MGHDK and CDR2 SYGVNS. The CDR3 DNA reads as TGTGCCAGCAGTGACCACGTCTTGAACACTGAAGCTTTCTTT. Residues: CASSDHVLNTEAFF.

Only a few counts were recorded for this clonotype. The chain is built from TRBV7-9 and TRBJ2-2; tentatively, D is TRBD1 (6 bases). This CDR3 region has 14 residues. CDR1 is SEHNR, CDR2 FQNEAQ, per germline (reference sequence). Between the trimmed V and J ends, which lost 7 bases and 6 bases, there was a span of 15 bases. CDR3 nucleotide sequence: TGTGCCAGCAAGACGGACAGCGAATCCGGGGAGCTGTTTTTT. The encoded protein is CASKTDSESGELFF.

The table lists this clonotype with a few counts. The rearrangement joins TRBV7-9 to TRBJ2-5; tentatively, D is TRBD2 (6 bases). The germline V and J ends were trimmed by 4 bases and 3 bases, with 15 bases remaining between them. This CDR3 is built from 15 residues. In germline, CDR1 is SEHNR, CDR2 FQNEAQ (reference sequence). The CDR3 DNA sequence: TGTGCCAGCAGCTACACCGCGGGATTCAAAGAGACCCAGTACTTC. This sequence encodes CASSYTAGFKETQYF.